This TCR beta chain was sequenced in a study of shared clonotypes between healthy human individuals (dated by TCRdb to 2020 to 2022). In the study overall: The cohort comprised two women and a few men aged 18 to 49 years. To estimate repertoire size and how much clonotypes are shared between individuals, the study performed deep sequencing of blood TCR repertoires from a handful of healthy adults. For each donor, CD4 naive and CD4 memory were each given three plates, CD8 naive was given two plates, and CD8 memory was given one plate. Leukapheresis yielded between about 0.85 and 10 billion PBMCs per donor. To increase sequencing depth and limit assay-specific biases, different laboratories used diverse techniques to prepare libraries and sequence TCR repertoires.

The CDR3 runs 14 residues from the cysteine to the phenylalanine. The entry retains the CDR3 DNA only, 42 bases that are in frame from base 1. The germline V gene sets CDR1 to SGHAT and CDR2 to FQNNGV. Relative to germline, V is 7 bases shorter and J is 6 bases shorter, with 15 bases between their ends. For the CD8 naive samples, CD45RO-negative cells were positively selected for CCR7, yielding a CD45RA+CCR7+ population from which TemRA cells were excluded. Donors were healthy HIV-negative adults with no recently reported acute infections or vaccinations. Only Caucasian adults living in Nashville, Tennessee, USA were represented among the donors. Blood was obtained by leukapheresis, after which PBMCs were separated by Ficoll-Histopaque density gradient centrifugation and cryopreserved in liquid nitrogen vapor phase. Analytical flow cytometry was used to check the purity and quantity of every magnetically sorted T cell population. From each sorted fraction, genomic DNA was isolated and quantified by UV absorbance on a Nanodrop 2000c.

Using the deep immunoSEQ assay, multiplex PCR amplified TCR CDR3 regions from genomic DNA. Extracted genomic DNA from each cell subset was distributed evenly across all wells of several immunoSEQ 96-well plates, and each plate was treated as a replicate. For sorted subsets, each replicate PCR was loaded with roughly 190 ng genomic DNA, equivalent to about 30,000 T cell genomes. Purified libraries were measured with a Qubit 3.0 fluorometer, size-checked on a Bioanalyzer 2100, and measured again with the KAPA Library Quantification kit. Every immunoSEQ 96-well plate was sequenced on a dedicated single-read 150-cycle Illumina NextSeq 550 flow cell. As for the authors' bioinformatics: Because the immunoSEQ output held only junctional sequences and lacked quality scores, the filtering could not match the filtering applied to full-length reads. To assign V/J genes and CDR3, sequences were annotated against IMGT germline references using PyIR, a Python wrapper for IgBLAST v1.9. Reads were removed for weak V/J assignments (E-value above 1e-6), missing CDR3, stop codons, out-of-frame junctions, or ambiguous translated residues. V3J clonotypes were defined as sequences sharing the same inferred V gene, J gene, and CDR3 amino acid sequence. Percentage overlap between repertoires was computed as shared unique clonotypes divided by the size of the smaller repertoire. Richness of each repertoire was evaluated using RTK rarefaction, the Chao1 estimator, and Recon v2.1 estimates of unobserved clonotypes. Generation probabilities for all TCRbeta clonotypes obtained by the gDNA method from a few donors were computed using OLGA. The immuneACCESS repertoire file appears here via TCRdb, limited to in-frame rearrangements. These files lack a portion of the clones; in checked studies, under half of the deficit traces to unresolved V genes, and the cause of the others is not known. That table furnishes V, J and clone size, whereas the DNA furnished D and trimming. The sample has roughly 2,000,000 clones on record, just over 90% of them singletons. The top ten clones comprise about 1.7% of the sample.

Results and caveats for the whole study, not just this receptor: When a handful of donors were compared, the shared fraction of clonotypes was approximately 5% for naive CD4, 3.5% to 4% for naive CD8, more than 2% for memory CD4, and less than 0.5% for memory CD8. Rarefaction of sorted-subset datasets indicated incomplete sequencing despite the large sequencing depth. Only blood was sampled, and tissue TCR repertoires likely differ from those in blood. Pairwise subsampling led to the expectation that sequencing depth would affect the degree of clonotype sharing among donors. Because the study included a small number of donors, the genetic and exposure-history diversity represented was limited. Naive subsets generally had larger estimated clonotype richness than memory subsets did. Compared with non-shared clonotypes, the clonotypes found in all four sorted-subset donors had higher generation probabilities.

Comments on this clone: Its specific antigen is unknown. Base-call qualities are not available, and no considerably larger clone is one nucleotide away.

The sequencing sample was made of naive CD8+ T cells from PBMCs. What the cell subset or site label conveys for this sample: CD45RA+CCR7+. Recombination connected TRBV11-2 to TRBJ2-2, with no reliable assignment of the D segment. The origin of this receptor is a man aged 18 to 29 in good health. Some clones in this sample may be carry-over from other donors' samples. In nucleotide form, the sequence is TGTGCCAGCACCTCCAGGTCCGAAGCCGGGGAGCTGTTTTTT. Translated, it reads CASTSRSEAGELFF.